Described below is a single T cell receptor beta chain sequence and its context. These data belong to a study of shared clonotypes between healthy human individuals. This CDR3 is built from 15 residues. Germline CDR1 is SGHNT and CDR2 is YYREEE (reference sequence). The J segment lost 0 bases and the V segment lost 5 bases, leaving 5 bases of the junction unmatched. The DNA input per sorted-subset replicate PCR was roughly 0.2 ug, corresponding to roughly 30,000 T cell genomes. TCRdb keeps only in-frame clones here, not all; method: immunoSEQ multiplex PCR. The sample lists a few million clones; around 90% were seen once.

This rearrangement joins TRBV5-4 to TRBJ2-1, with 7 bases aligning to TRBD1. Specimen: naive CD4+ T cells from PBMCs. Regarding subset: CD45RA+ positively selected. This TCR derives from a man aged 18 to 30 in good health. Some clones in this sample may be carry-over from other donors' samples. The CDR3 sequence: CASRMTGNSYNEQFF. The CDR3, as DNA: TGTGCCAGCAGGATGACAGGGAACTCCTACAATGAGCAGTTCTTC.